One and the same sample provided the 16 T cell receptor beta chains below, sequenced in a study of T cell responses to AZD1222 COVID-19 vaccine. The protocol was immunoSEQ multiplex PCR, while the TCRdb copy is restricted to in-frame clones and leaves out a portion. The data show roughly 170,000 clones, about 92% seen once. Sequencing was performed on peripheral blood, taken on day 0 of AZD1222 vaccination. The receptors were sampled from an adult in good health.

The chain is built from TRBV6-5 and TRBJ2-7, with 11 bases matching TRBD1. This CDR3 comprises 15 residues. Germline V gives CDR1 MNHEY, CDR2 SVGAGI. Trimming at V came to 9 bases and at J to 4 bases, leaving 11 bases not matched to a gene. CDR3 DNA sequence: TGTGCCAGTCAAGACTCCGGGACAGGGGGGTACGAGCAGTACTTC. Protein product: CASQDSGTGGYEQYF.

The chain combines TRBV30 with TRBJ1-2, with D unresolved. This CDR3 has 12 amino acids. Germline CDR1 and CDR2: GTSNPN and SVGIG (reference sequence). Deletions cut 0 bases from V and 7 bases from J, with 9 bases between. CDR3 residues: CAWSVTVGGYTF. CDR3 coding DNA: TGTGCCTGGAGTGTAACAGTTGGTGGCTACACCTTC.

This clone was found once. CDR3 in DNA: TGTGCCAGCAGCCAACCAGACAGGGGCCCACAAGATGGCTACACCTTC. It yields the protein CASSQPDRGPQDGYTF. The gene calls are TRBV14 and TRBJ1-2; 8 nucleotides line up with TRBD1. The CDR3 is 16 residues long. Germline loops: CDR1 SGHDN, CDR2 FVKESK. V lost 2 bases to trimming and J lost 6 bases; unmatched junction nucleotides: 11.

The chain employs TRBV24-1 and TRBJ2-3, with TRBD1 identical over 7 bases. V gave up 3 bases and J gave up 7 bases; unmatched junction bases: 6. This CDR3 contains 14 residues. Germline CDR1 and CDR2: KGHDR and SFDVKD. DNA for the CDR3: TGTGCCACCAGTGATATAGGGACAGTATATACGCAGTATTTT. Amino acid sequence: CATSDIGTVYTQYF.

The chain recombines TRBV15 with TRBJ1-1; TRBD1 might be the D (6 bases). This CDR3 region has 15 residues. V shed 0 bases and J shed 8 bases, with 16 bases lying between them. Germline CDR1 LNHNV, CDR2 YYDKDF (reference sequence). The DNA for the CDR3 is TGTGCCACCAGCAGAGATAAAATTTCCGGGGGCGAAGCTTTCTTT. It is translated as CATSRDKISGGEAFF. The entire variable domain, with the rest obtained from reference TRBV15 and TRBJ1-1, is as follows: DAMVIQNPRYQVTQFGKPVTLSCSQTLNHNVMYWYQQKSSQAPKLLFHYYDKDFNNEADTPDNFQSRRPNTSFCFLDIRSPGLGDTAMYLCATSRDKISGGEAFFGQGTRLTVV.

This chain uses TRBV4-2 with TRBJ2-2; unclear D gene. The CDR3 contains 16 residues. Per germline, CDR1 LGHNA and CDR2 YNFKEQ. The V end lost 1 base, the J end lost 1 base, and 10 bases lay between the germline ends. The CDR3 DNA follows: TGTGCCAGCAGCCAAGGGCCACGCGGGAACACCGGGGAGCTGTTTTTT. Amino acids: CASSQGPRGNTGELFF.

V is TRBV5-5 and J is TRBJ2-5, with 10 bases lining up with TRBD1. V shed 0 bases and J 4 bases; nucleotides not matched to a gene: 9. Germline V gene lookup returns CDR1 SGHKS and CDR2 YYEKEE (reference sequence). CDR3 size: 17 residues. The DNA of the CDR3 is TGTGCCAGCAGCTTGGGGACAGGGGGTCAACGGAGAGAGACCCAGTACTTC. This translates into CASSLGTGGQRRETQYF. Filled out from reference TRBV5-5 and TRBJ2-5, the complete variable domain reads DAGVTQSPTHLIKTRGQQVTLRCSPISGHKSVSWYQQVLGQGPQFIFQYYEKEERGRGNFPDRFSARQFPNYSSELNVNALLLGDSALYLCASSLGTGGQRRETQYFGPGTRLLVL.

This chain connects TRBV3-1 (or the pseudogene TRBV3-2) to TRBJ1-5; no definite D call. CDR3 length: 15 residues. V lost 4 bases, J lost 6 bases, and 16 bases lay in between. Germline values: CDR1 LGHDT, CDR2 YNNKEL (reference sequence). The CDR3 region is CASSRDGDSSQPQHF. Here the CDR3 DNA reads TGTGCCAGCAGCCGGGATGGAGATAGTTCTCAGCCCCAGCATTTT.

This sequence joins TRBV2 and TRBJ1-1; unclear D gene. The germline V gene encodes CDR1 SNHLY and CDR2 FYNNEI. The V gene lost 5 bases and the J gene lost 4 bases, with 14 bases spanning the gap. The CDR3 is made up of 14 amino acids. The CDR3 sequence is CASSNGIQGTEAFF. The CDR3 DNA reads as TGTGCCAGCAGTAATGGGATTCAAGGCACTGAAGCTTTCTTT.

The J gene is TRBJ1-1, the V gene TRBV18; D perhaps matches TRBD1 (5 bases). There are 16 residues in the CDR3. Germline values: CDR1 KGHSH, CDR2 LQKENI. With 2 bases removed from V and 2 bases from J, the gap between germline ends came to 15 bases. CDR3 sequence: CASSPGSTGLNTEAFF. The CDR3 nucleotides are TGTGCCAGCTCACCAGGGTCAACAGGATTAAACACTGAAGCTTTCTTT.

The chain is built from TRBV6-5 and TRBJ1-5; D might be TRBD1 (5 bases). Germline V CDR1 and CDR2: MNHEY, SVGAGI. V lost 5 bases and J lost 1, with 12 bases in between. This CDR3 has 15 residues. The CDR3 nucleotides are TGTGCCAGCAGTCCTTCGGGACTCAGCAATCAGCCCCAGCATTTT. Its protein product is CASSPSGLSNQPQHF.

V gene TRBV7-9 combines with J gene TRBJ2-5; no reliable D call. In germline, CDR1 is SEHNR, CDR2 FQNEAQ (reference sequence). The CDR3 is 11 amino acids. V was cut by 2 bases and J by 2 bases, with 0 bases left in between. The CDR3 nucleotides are TGTGCCAGCAGCTTACAAGAGACCCAGTACTTC. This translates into CASSLQETQYF.

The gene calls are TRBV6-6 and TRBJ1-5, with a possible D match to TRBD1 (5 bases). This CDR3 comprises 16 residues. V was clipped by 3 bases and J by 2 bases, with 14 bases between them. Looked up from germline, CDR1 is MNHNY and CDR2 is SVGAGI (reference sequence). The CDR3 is CASSYGAGRGNQPQHF. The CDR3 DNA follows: TGTGCCAGCAGTTATGGGGCAGGGCGAGGCAATCAGCCCCAGCATTTT.

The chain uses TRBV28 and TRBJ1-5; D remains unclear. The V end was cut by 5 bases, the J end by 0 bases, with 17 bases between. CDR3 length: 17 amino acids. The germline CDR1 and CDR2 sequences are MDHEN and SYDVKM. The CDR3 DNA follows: TGTGCCAGCAGTCCACCCCCCGCAGTCCATAGCAATCAGCCCCAGCATTTT. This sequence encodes CASSPPPAVHSNQPQHF. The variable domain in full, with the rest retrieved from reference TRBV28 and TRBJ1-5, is DVKVTQSSRYLVKRTGEKVFLECVQDMDHENMFWYRQDPGLGLRLIYFSYDVKMKEKGDIPEGYSVSREKKERFSLILESASTNQTSMYLCASSPPPAVHSNQPQHFGDGTRLSIL.

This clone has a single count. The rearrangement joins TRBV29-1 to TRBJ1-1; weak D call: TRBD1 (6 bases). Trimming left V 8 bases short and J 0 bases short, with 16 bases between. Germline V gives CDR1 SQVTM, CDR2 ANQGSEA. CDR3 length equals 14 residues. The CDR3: CSLRGGLMNTEAFF. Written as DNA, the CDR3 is TGCAGCTTGCGGGGGGGCCTAATGAACACTGAAGCTTTCTTT. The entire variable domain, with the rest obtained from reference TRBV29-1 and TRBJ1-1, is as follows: SAVISQKPSRDICQRGTSLTIQCQVDSQVTMMFWYRQQPGQSLTLIATANQGSEATYESGFVIDKFPISRPNLTFSTLTVSNMSPEDSSIYLCSLRGGLMNTEAFFGQGTRLTVV.

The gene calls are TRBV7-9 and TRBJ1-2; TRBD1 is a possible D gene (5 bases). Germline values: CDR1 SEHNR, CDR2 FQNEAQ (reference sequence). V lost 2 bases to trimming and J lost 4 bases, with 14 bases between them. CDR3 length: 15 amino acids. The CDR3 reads CASSLRGDWGYGYTF. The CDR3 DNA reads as TGTGCCAGCAGCTTAAGAGGGGATTGGGGCTATGGCTACACCTTC.